The 10 T cell receptor beta chains presented below share a single source sample, sequenced in a study of cytomegalovirus exposure and HLA in healthy donors. PCR involved 60 Vbeta and 13 Jbeta primers. TCRdb's table, derived via immunoSEQ multiplex PCR, lists solely in-frame clones and lacks some. The sample has more than 150,000 clones, around 80% seen once. Sequencing used PBMCs. These receptors all come from a woman aged 50 to 60 in good health and CMV-seropositive.

The chain uses TRBV19 and TRBJ2-5; tentative D call: TRBD1 (5 bases). This CDR3 spans 13 amino acids. CDR1 is LNHDA and CDR2 is SQIVND in the germline V gene (reference sequence). V was clipped by 10 bases and J by 5 bases, with 17 bases between them. The CDR3 coding sequence is TGTGCCACCAGAATCCCAGGGATGGAGACCCAGTACTTC. It yields the protein CATRIPGMETQYF.

The J gene is TRBJ1-1, the V gene TRBV7-6, with D possibly being TRBD1 (5 bases). Looked up from germline, CDR1 is SGHVS and CDR2 is FNYEAQ. The germline V and J ends were trimmed by 1 base and 0 bases, with 6 bases remaining between them. The CDR3 is 14 amino acids. CDR3 nucleotide sequence: TGTGCCAGCAGCTTAGGGGGCATGAACACTGAAGCTTTCTTT. It codes for CASSLGGMNTEAFF.

V gene TRBV7-6 combines with J gene TRBJ2-5, with D possibly being TRBD1 (5 bases). TRBJ2-7 matches the DNA end more closely, so the J call is doubtful. Germline V gives CDR1 SGHVS, CDR2 FNYEAQ. CDR3 length: 16 amino acids. The CDR3 here is CASSLEAGRASGEQYF. In DNA form, the CDR3 reads TGTGCCAGCAGCTTAGAGGCAGGGCGCGCCTCCGGCGAGCAGTACTTC.

The chain couples TRBV5-5 to TRBJ1-3; no reliable D call. V shed 0 bases and J shed 6 bases, with 10 bases lying between them. The CDR3 runs 14 residues. Germline V gene data show CDR1 as SGHKS and CDR2 as YYEKEE (reference sequence). For the CDR3, the DNA is TGTGCCAGCAGCTTGGCCGCGATATCAAACACCATATATTTT. Its protein product is CASSLAAISNTIYF.

This clone has a handful of counts. J is TRBJ1-3 and V is TRBV30; 8 bases agree with TRBD1. The CDR3 has 17 amino acids. V shed 6 bases and J 3 bases; nucleotides not matched to a gene: 16. Germline-derived CDR1 and CDR2 are GTSNPN and SVGIG (reference sequence). CDR3 sequence reads: CACPSKGQGAYGNTIYF. Here the CDR3 DNA reads TGTGCCTGTCCCTCAAAGGGGCAGGGGGCATATGGAAACACCATATATTTT.

The chain recombines TRBV15 with TRBJ2-5; the D is unclear. The CDR3 length is 14 residues. The germline CDR1 and CDR2 sequences are LNHNV and YYDKDF (reference sequence). Trimming stripped 2 bases from V and 0 bases from J, with 7 bases between. The CDR3 sequence: CATSRSINQETQYF. The CDR3 coding sequence is TGTGCCACCAGCAGATCTATAAACCAAGAGACCCAGTACTTC.

The chain carries TRBV4-3 and TRBJ1-1; D is unresolved. V gave up 4 bases and J gave up 2 bases, with 8 bases separating them. Germline lookup yields CDR1 LGHNA and CDR2 YSLEER. The CDR3 totals 13 residues. This chain's CDR3 is CASSRSGNTEAFF. In DNA, the CDR3 is TGCGCCAGCAGCCGGTCAGGTAACACTGAAGCTTTCTTT.

Regarding this clone: One end of the junction varies from germline; a read error may be responsible. The CDR3 reads CASSSSGVIQETQYF. In DNA, the CDR3 is TGTGCTAGCAGCTCTAGCGGGGTTATCCAAGAGACCCAGTACTTC. The V and J genes are TRBV7-7 and TRBJ2-5; 9 bases agree with TRBD2. Per the germline V gene, CDR1 is SSHAT and CDR2 is FNYEAQ (reference sequence). CDR3 size: 15 residues.

The rearrangement uses TRBV30 and TRBJ1-2; D possibly corresponds to TRBD1 (5 bases). The CDR3 has 14 amino acids. Germline loops: CDR1 GTSNPN, CDR2 SVGIG (reference sequence). V lost 6 bases to trimming and J lost 11 bases, with 25 bases between them. The DNA for the CDR3 is TGTGCCTGCTTCATTCCCGGGACTCTCATGAGATACACCTTC. It encodes CACFIPGTLMRYTF.

The genes are TRBV11-3 and TRBJ2-7; 9 nucleotides line up with TRBD1. CDR3 size: 15 residues. CDR1 and CDR2 (germline): SGHNT, YENEEA. The junction had 7 bases not matched to a gene; V was cut back by 4 bases and J by 3 bases. This CDR3 reads CASSSRDRVNYEQYF. CDR3 nucleotide sequence: TGTGCCAGCAGCTCCCGGGACAGGGTCAACTACGAGCAGTACTTC.